This T cell receptor (beta chain) was found in a study of CD8 T cells in Susac syndrome. This CDR3 spans 16 amino acids. Germline V lookup: CDR1 LNHDA, CDR2 SQIVND (reference sequence). After removal of 3 bases from V and 5 bases from J, the junction contained 9 bases not matched to a gene. Random hexamers were used to reverse transcribe an amount of roughly 0.5 to 1 ug RNA. An immunoSEQ multiplex PCR amplified TCR beta CDR3 over 54 Vbeta and 13 Jbeta. One entry per CDR3 protein, called by TCRdb with MiXCR from the immunoSEQ multiplex PCR reads. The sample has fewer than 350,000 distinct CDR3 sequences; 89% are singletons. TCR beta was sequenced from blood CD8+ and CD4+ T cells.

Sequences were obtained from CD8+ T cells from PBMCs. The sequence came from a human donor with multiple sclerosis. The V and J genes are TRBV19 and TRBJ1-5; 8 bases are shared with TRBD1. As DNA, the CDR3 is TGTGCCAGTAGTATTGGAGACAGGGGTTTGCATCAGCCCCAGCATTTT. Translating gives CASSIGDRGLHQPQHF.